The clone carrying this TCR beta chain was seen more than once but under ten times. Its antigen remains unidentified. The source of the sample is a study of identical twins. Study observations and caveats: Memory repertoires lacked the insertion deficit that abundant cord blood beta clonotypes showed.

The germline gives CDR1 DFQATT, CDR2 SNEGSKA (reference sequence). The CDR3 has 16 residues. V shed 3 bases and J 2 bases; nucleotides not matched to a gene: 6. Template switching (which added a universal primer site) was used, and cDNA carried unique molecular identifiers. Each CDR3 protein is one row after TCRdb ran MiXCR on the 5' RACE reads. The sample lists 400,000 to 500,000 distinct CDR3 sequences, roughly an eighth occurring once. The same sample was also studied in work on yellow fever vaccine responses in identical twins.

Source material: CD4+ T cells sorted from blood. The source of this sequence is a woman in her late teens or twenties in good health. V gene TRBV20-1 combines with J gene TRBJ2-1, with 11 positions matching TRBD2. The CDR3 coding sequence is TGCAGTGCTAGGGTAGCGGGGGGGCCCGCCTACAATGAGCAGTTCTTC. Translating gives CSARVAGGPAYNEQFF.